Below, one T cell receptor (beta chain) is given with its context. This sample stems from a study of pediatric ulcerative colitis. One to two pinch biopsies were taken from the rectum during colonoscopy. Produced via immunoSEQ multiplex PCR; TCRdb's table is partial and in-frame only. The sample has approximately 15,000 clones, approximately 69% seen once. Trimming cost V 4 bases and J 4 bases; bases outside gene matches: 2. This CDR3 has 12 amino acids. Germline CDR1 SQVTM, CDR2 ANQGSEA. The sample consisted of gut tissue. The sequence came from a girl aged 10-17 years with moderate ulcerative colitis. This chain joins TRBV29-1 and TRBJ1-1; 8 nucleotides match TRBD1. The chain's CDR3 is CSVVGQGTEAFF. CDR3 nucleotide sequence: TGCAGCGTTGTAGGACAGGGCACTGAAGCTTTCTTT.